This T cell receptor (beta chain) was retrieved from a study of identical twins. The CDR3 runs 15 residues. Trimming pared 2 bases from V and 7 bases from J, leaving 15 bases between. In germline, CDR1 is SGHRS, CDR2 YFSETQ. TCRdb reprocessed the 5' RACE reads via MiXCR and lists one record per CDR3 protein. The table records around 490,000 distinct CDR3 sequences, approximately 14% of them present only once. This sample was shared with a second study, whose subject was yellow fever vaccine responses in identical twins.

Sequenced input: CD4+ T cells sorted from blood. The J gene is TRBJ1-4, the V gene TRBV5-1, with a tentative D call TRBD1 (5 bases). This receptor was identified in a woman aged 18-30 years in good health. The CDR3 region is CASSLPGTHGEKLFF. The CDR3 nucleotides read TGCGCCAGCAGCTTACCCGGGACCCATGGTGAAAAACTGTTTTTT.